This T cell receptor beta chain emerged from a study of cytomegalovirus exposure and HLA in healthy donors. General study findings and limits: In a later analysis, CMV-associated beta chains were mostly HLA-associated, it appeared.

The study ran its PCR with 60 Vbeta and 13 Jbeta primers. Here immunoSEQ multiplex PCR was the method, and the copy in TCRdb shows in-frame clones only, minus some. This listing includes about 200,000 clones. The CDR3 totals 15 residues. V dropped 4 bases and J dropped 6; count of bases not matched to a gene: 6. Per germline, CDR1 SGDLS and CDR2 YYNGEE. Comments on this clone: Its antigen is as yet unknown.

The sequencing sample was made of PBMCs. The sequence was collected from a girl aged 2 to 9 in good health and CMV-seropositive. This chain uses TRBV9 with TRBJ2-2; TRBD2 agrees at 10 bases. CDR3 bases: TGTGCCAGCAGCACCGGGACTAGCGCCCCCGGGGAGCTGTTTTTT. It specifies CASSTGTSAPGELFF.